This T cell receptor (beta chain) is from a study of blood T cell repertoires in COVID-19. Study background: The samples span acute and convalescent COVID-19 from the United States, Italy and Spain. PBMCs, B-cell-depleted T cells, or T cells provided the cDNA or gDNA that made up the material.

The participants were between about 18 and 90 years old and came from about two dozen US areas. Cohorts were determined from participant-reported clinical history. Assay used: immunoSEQ multiplex PCR; TCRdb lists only in-frame clones, some missing. The sample lists 180,000 or so clones, around 80% occurring once. Sequencing was done on a sample of PBMCs or T cells enriched from blood (not recorded which). This TCR was sampled from a woman aged 50 to 60 in a cohort exposed to, infected with or recovered from COVID-19 (not recorded which).

This CDR3 reads CASSVEAFTVPLHF. The CDR3 DNA follows: TGTGCCAGCAGCGTAGAAGCTTTTACAGTACCCCTCCACTTT. The chain uses TRBV9 and TRBJ1-6; D unresolved. CDR1 is SGDLS and CDR2 is YYNGEE in the germline V gene. V shed 0 bases and J shed 12 bases, with 13 bases lying between them. The CDR3 totals 14 residues.